This T cell receptor beta chain was captured in a study of identical twins. In TCRdb, the 5' RACE reads were re-called with MiXCR into one record per CDR3 protein. The data hold hundreds of thousands of distinct CDR3 sequences, with around 21% observed a single time. The germline V gene encodes CDR1 SEHNR and CDR2 FQNEAQ (reference sequence). The CDR3 runs 14 residues. V lost 0 bases, J lost 15 bases, and 10 bases stayed unmatched. These data also formed part of another study, on T cells expressing NK-cell markers. This second report adds: In five to seven donors, dominant CD3+CD56+NKG2C+ clonotypes ranked among the top 10 CD8+ clonotypes.

The TCR was taken from a woman under 30 in good health. The rearrangement uses TRBV7-9 and TRBJ2-1, with 8 bases identical to TRBD2. Specimen: PBMCs. The CDR3 protein is CASSLALAGTSRFF. CDR3 coding DNA: TGTGCCAGCAGCTTAGCGCTAGCGGGCACCTCGCGGTTCTTC.